This passage covers 18 T cell receptor delta chains from one sample sequenced in a study of gammadelta T cells in human blood. TCRdb used CATT to re-call clones from the RT-PCR reads. The data contain about 470 delta-chain clones, around 50% of them seen just once; the ten biggest clones take up 27%. Sequenced sample: non-Vgamma9Vdelta2 gamma-delta T cells from infant blood. The source of these receptors is a human donor.

By proportion, this clone is hyperexpanded. In the same sample, other DNA sequences code for this CDR3. V usage is TRAV29/DV5 and J usage is TRDJ1; 7 bases match TRDD3. This CDR3 comprises 21 residues. With V trimmed by 5 bases and J by 0 bases, 28 bases remained unmatched. The germline gives CDR1 NSMFDY, CDR2 ISSIKDK. The CDR3 region has the DNA TGTGCAGCGGGAGAGCCTGCCCAGGGTGGGGGACCCCCGAAGTACACCGATAAACTCATCTTT. Protein sequence: CAAGEPAQGGGPPKYTDKLIF.

As regards this clone: A far larger clone is only one base removed, so a read error is likely. Other DNA sequences in the sample encode the same CDR3. V usage is TRDV1 and J usage is TRDJ1; TRDD3 matches at 10 bases. After removal of 3 bases from V and 0 bases from J, the junction contained 25 bases not matched to a gene. There are 23 residues in the CDR3. The V gene's germline CDR1 is TSWWSYY and CDR2 QGS. Here the CDR3 DNA reads TGTGCTCTTGGGGATCCGTGGAGGCTTTCTTCCGGAACTGGGGGATGGTACACCGATAAACTCATCTTT. Translation gives CALGDPWRLSSGTGGWYTDKLIF.

This clone was detected only once. One base away lies a much larger clone, so this may be a sequencing read error. The same CDR3 can be traced to other DNA sequences in this sample. The chain has TRDV1 and TRDJ1, with TRDD3 identical over 13 bases. CDR1 and CDR2 from the germline V gene are TSWWSYY and QGS. There are 29 residues in the CDR3. This CDR3 is CALGELIPIPTSYWGIRIHLFMYTDKLIF. CDR3 bases: TGTGCTCTGGGGGAACTAATTCCTATTCCTACCTCCTACTGGGGGATACGCATTCATTTATTCATGTACACCGATAAACTCATCTTT.

Points on this clone: With a far larger clone one base away, a read error is the likely cause. The same CDR3 arises from other DNA sequences in this sample as well. V usage is TRDV3 and J usage is TRDJ1, with TRDD3 identical over 13 bases. The CDR3 is made up of 15 amino acids. Trimming removed 5 bases from V and 5 bases from J; junction bases left unmatched: 11. In germline, CDR1 is TVYSNPD, CDR2 GDNSRS (reference sequence). CDR3 nucleotides: TGTGCCCCGGGCGGAACTGGGGGATACGCAGATAAACTCATCTTT. Translating gives CAPGGTGGYADKLIF.

In this sample, this clone turned up a few times. A far more abundant clone sits one base away, making this likely a read error. The sample has other DNA sequences that encode this CDR3 too. The chain is built from TRDV1 and TRDJ1; TRDD3 agrees at 13 bases. There are 19 residues in the CDR3. Germline V lookup: CDR1 TSWWSYY, CDR2 QGS. In DNA, the CDR3 is TGTGCTCTTCTCAGATTCCACCCTTTACTGGGGGATACGGCGGAGGGACTCATATTT. This encodes CALLRFHPLLGDTAEGLIF.

Relative to its sample, this clone is hyperexpanded. Distinct nucleotide sequences in the sample also encode this CDR3. The rearrangement joins TRDV1 to TRDJ1; possibly TRDD3 for D (8 bases). Germline-derived CDR1 and CDR2 are TSWWSYY and QGS. The CDR3 totals 21 residues. Trimming removed 1 base at V and 0 bases at J, with 27 bases between. DNA of the CDR3: TGTGCTCTTGGGGAACCAATTCCTACGAGGGGATACACCTGGTACACCGATAAACTCATCTTT. Protein: CALGEPIPTRGYTWYTDKLIF.

A note on this clone: It is likely a read error: a sequence one base away is far more abundant. This rearrangement joins TRDV1 to TRDJ1; 11 bases agree with TRDD3. Germline lookup yields CDR1 TSWWSYY and CDR2 QGS. J was trimmed by 0 bases and V by 1 base; bases with no gene match: 31. This CDR3 is 26 amino acids long. CDR3 bases: TGTGCTCTTGGGGAACGATTGGTGATTTCCAACGGGTTGTGCTGGGGGATACTGGAGGACACCGATAAACTCATCTTT. Translating it yields CALGERLVISNGLCWGILEDTDKLIF.

Comment on this clone: This sequence is one base from a far larger clone and is likely a read error. Other nucleotide sequences in the sample specify the same CDR3. The chain carries TRDV1 and TRDJ1; 10 nucleotides line up with TRDD3. Germline trimming cut 3 bases from V and 0 bases from J; bases unmatched to any gene: 25. Germline V gene lookup returns CDR1 TSWWSYY and CDR2 QGS. This CDR3 region has 23 residues. The CDR3 region is CALGDPWRLSSGTGGLYTDKLIF. The CDR3 DNA sequence: TGTGCTCTTGGGGATCCGTGGAGGCTTTCGTCCGGAACTGGGGGATTGTACACCGATAAACTCATCTTT.

Note on this clone: A read error is likely here: a far larger clone is one base away. V and J are TRDV2 and TRDJ1, with 12 bases matching TRDD3. The CDR3 sequence is 16 residues long. Germline V gives CDR1 GEAIGNYY, CDR2 EKD. After removal of 3 bases from V and 11 bases from J, the junction contained 15 bases not matched to a gene. The DNA for the CDR3 is TGTGCCTGTGACGGCAAGTCGTTCTGGGGGATACGCGGGCTCATCTTT. It is translated as CACDGKSFWGIRGLIF.

Remarks on this clone: A far larger clone is one base from this, pointing to a likely read error. The V and J genes are TRDV2 and TRDJ1, with D possibly TRDD3 on 6 matching bases. Germline CDR1 reads GEAIGNYY; CDR2 reads EKD. The CDR3 is made up of 14 amino acids. V was pared by 0 bases and J by 9 bases, with 16 bases between. The CDR3 sequence: CACDTGDLTAQLIF. For the CDR3, the DNA is TGTGCCTGTGACACCGGGGATTTGACAGCACAACTCATCTTT.

With regard to this clone: Given a far larger clone just one base away, this is likely a sequencing read error. The chain has TRDV1 and TRDJ1, with TRDD3 matching over 8 bases. V trimming: 4 bases; J trimming: 4 bases; junction bases outside the gene matches: 14. The CDR3 is 17 residues long. Germline V gives CDR1 TSWWSYY, CDR2 QGS. CDR3 DNA sequence: TGTGCTCTTGGGGCCCTCCGACTGGGATACGCAGTCGATAAACTCATCTTT. Its protein product is CALGALRLGYAVDKLIF.

With regard to this clone: One junction end disagrees with the germline gene, perhaps due to a read error. This same CDR3 is encoded by further DNA sequences in the sample. The chain is built from TRDV1 and TRDJ1, with D perhaps matching TRDD3 (6 bases). Per germline, CDR1 TSWWSYY and CDR2 QGS. The CDR3 length is 16 residues. The chain's CDR3 is CALGELPAWGTDKLIF. DNA of the CDR3: TGTGCTCTGGGGGAACTTCCGGCTTGGGGGACCGATAAACTCATCTTT.

This clone was picked up one time. A far larger clone is one nucleotide away, so this likely arose from a read error. Different DNA sequences within this sample yield the same CDR3. The chain recombines TRDV1 with TRDJ1; a possible D gene is TRDD2 (6 bases). CDR3 length equals 21 residues. V lost 5 bases and J lost 0, with 31 bases in between. From germline, CDR1 is TSWWSYY and CDR2 QGS. The CDR3 nucleotides read TGTGCTCTTGGGATCGGCCCCCTTTTCCTAGGGAACAGGTGGGACACCGATAAACTCATCTTT. Translated: CALGIGPLFLGNRWDTDKLIF.

As for this clone: A read error is possible here, since a much larger clone lies one base away. The V call is TRDV3, the J call TRDJ1; TRDD3 might be the D (6 bases). Germline-derived CDR1 and CDR2 are TVYSNPD and GDNSRS (reference sequence). This CDR3 is 17 amino acids long. V shed 4 bases and J shed 5 bases, with 29 bases lying between them. CDR3 nucleotide sequence: TGTGCCTCCACCATCTCTTTACGCTGGGGCCCACGGGATAAACTCATCTTT. Protein sequence: CASTISLRWGPRDKLIF. The full variable domain, in which reference TRDV3 and TRDJ1 provide the parts outside the CDR3, is CDKVTQSSPDQTVASGSEVVLLCTYDTVYSNPDLFWYRIRPDYSFQFVFYGDNSRSEGADFTQGRFSVKHILTQKAFHLVISPVRTEDSATYYCASTISLRWGPRDKLIFGKGTRVTVEP.

For this clone: It may be a read error: a sequence one base away is much more abundant. This same CDR3 is encoded by further DNA sequences in the sample. V and J are TRDV1 and TRDJ1; 7 bases fit TRDD2. V was clipped by 3 bases and J by 1 base; unmatched bases: 20. There are 20 residues in the CDR3. From germline, CDR1 is TSWWSYY and CDR2 QGS. CDR3 amino acids: CALGDPAPPHLPLLTDKLIF. The CDR3 DNA reads as TGTGCTCTTGGGGACCCAGCGCCTCCTCACCTTCCTTTACTCACCGATAAACTCATCTTT.

Notes on this clone: A far larger clone is just one base off, so this is likely a read error. The rearrangement joins TRDV1 to TRDJ1; D possibly corresponds to TRDD3 (6 bases). This CDR3 spans 15 amino acids. In germline, CDR1 is TSWWSYY, CDR2 QGS. The DNA of the CDR3 is TGTGCTCTTGGGGAACTAGGGGATTACACCGGTAAACTCATCTTT. Its translation: CALGELGDYTGKLIF.

By sample share, this clone is large. The J gene is TRDJ1, the V gene TRDV1; TRDD3 agrees at 10 bases. Germline V CDR1 and CDR2: TSWWSYY, QGS. The V segment lost 4 bases and the J segment 0 bases; nucleotides outside the gene matches: 35. The CDR3 runs 26 residues. The CDR3 region is CALGGLHFLLPPLLGDLPKYTDKLIF. DNA for the CDR3: TGTGCTCTTGGGGGGTTGCACTTCCTACTACCCCCTTTACTGGGGGATCTACCGAAATACACCGATAAACTCATCTTT.

Within the sample, this clone is large. The chain joins TRDV1 to TRDJ1, with 9 bases that match TRDD3. The V segment lost 4 bases and the J segment 0 bases; nucleotides outside the gene matches: 12. The CDR3 has 18 residues. The V gene's germline CDR1 is TSWWSYY and CDR2 QGS. In nucleotides, the CDR3 is TGTGCTCTTGGGGGATTCAACTGGGGATACGCGTACACCGATAAACTCATCTTT. It codes for CALGGFNWGYAYTDKLIF.